This TCR beta chain was sequenced during a study of shared clonotypes between healthy human individuals. Subsets obtained from CD4+ cells comprised CD45RA+ naive and CD45RA-negative memory cells. It was at deep level that the assay was run. Only in-frame clones appear in the TCRdb table, and some are missing; sequencing was by immunoSEQ multiplex PCR. The sample records over 2 million clones, around 92% being singletons. J gave up 1 base and V 2 bases, and 4 bases lay outside the gene matches. The CDR3 sequence is 15 residues long. The V gene's germline CDR1 is MNHEY and CDR2 SVGAGI. The genes are TRBV6-5 and TRBJ2-7, with 8 bases aligning to TRBD1. The sample comprised naive CD4+ T cells from PBMCs. The subset denotes: CD45RA+ positively selected. This TCR was sampled from a man between 18 and 29 years old in good health. Some clones in this sample may be carry-over from other donors' samples. CDR3 amino acids: CASSYGDRRSYEQYF. In DNA form, the CDR3 reads TGTGCCAGCAGTTACGGGGACAGGCGTTCCTACGAGCAGTACTTC.